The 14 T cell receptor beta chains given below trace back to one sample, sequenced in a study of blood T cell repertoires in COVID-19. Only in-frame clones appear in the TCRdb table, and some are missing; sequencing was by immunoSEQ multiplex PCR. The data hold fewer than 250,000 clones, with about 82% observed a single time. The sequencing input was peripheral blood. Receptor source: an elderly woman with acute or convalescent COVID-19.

CDR3 coding DNA: TGTGCCAGCAGCTCCGGGACAGTACTAAATTCACCCCTCCACTTT. Translated, it gives CASSSGTVLNSPLHF. V usage is TRBV12-1 and J usage is TRBJ1-6; the D call TRBD1 from the table was never checked on the DNA. TRBV12-1 represents a pseudogene. The CDR3 is made up of 15 amino acids.

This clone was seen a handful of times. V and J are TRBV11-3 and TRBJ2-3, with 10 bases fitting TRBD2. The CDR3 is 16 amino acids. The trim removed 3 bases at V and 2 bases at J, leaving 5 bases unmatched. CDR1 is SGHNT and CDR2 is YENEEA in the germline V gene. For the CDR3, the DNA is TGTGCCAGCAGCTTCCGAGCGGGGGGGTCCACAGATACGCAGTATTTT. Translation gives CASSFRAGGSTDTQYF.

CDR3: CASSEGLTDTGELFF. In nucleotides, the CDR3 is TGTGCCAGCAGCGAGGGACTTACAGATACCGGGGAGCTGTTTTTT. The gene calls are TRBV28 and TRBJ2-2; TRBD2 might be the D (6 bases). CDR1 is MDHEN, CDR2 SYDVKM, per germline. V lost 6 bases and J 5 bases, leaving 16 bases between the germline ends. There are 15 residues in the CDR3. Using reference TRBV28 and TRBJ2-2 for the parts outside the CDR3, the full variable domain is DVKVTQSSRYLVKRTGEKVFLECVQDMDHENMFWYRQDPGLGLRLIYFSYDVKMKEKGDIPEGYSVSREKKERFSLILESASTNQTSMYLCASSEGLTDTGELFFGEGSRLTVL.

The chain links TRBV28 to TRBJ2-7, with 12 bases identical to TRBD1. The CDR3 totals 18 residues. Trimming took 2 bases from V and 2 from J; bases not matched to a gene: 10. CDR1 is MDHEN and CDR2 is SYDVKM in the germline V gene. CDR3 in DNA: TGTGCCAGCAGTTTAAAGACCGGGACAGGGGGCGAGACCTACGAGCAGTACTTC. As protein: CASSLKTGTGGETYEQYF.

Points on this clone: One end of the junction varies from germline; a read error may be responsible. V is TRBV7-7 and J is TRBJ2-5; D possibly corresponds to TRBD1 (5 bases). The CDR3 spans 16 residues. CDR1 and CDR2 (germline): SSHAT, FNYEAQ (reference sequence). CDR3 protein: CASSLGLGRLQETQYF. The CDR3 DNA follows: TGTGCTAGCAGCTTAGGTCTGGGGCGCTTACAAGAGACCCAGTACTTC.

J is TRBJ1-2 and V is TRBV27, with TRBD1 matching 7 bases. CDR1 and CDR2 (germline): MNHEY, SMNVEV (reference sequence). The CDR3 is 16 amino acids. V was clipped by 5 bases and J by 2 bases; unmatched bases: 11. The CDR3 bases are TGTGCCAGCAGTCCTAGCCGGGACAGAATAAACTATGGCTACACCTTC. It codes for CASSPSRDRINYGYTF.

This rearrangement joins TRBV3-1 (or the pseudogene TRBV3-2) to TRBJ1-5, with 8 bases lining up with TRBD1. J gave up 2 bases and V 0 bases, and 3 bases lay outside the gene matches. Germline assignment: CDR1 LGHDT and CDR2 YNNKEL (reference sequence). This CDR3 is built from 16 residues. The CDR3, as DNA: TGTGCCAGCAGCCAAGACCACAGGGGGGGCAATCAGCCCCAGCATTTT. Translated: CASSQDHRGGNQPQHF.

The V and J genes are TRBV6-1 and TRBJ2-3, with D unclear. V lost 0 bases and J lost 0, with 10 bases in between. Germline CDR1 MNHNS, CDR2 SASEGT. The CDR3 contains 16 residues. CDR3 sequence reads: CASSEALAQSTDTQYF. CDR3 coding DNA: TGTGCCAGCAGTGAAGCGCTTGCCCAGAGCACAGATACGCAGTATTTT.

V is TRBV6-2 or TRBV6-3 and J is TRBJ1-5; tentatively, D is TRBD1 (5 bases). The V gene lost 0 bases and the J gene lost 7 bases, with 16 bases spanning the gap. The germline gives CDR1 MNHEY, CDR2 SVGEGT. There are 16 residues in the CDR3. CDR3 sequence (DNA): TGTGCCAGCAGTTACTCGGGGCCCCAGGGCCAGCAGCCCCAGCATTTT. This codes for CASSYSGPQGQQPQHF.

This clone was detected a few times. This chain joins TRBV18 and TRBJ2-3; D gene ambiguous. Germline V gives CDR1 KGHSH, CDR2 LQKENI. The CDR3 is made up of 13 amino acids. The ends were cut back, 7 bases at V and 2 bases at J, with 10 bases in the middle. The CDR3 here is CASFSSNTDTQYF. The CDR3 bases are TGTGCCAGCTTCTCTTCTAACACAGATACGCAGTATTTT.

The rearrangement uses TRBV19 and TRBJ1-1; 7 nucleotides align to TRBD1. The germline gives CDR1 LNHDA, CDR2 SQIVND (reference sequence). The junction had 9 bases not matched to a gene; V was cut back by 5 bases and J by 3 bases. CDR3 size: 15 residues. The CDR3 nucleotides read TGTGCCAGTAGTGCAACAGGGGCCCCCCACACTGAAGCTTTCTTT. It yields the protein CASSATGAPHTEAFF.

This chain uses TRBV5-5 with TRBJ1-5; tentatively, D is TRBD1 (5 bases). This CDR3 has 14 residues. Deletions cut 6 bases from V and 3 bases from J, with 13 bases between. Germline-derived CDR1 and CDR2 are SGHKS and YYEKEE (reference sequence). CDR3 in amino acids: CASTPTEPNQPQHF. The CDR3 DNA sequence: TGTGCCAGCACCCCGACAGAACCCAATCAGCCCCAGCATTTT.

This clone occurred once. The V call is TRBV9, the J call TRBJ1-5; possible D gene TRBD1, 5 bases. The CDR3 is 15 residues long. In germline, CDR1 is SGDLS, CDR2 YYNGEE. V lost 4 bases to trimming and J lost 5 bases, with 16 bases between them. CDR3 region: CASSPDPGGDQPQHF. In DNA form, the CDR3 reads TGTGCCAGCAGCCCCGATCCCGGGGGAGATCAGCCCCAGCATTTT. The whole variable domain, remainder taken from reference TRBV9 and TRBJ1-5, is DSGVTQTPKHLITATGQRVTLRCSPRSGDLSVYWYQQSLDQGLQFLIQYYNGEERAKGNILERFSAQQFPDLHSELNLSSLELGDSALYFCASSPDPGGDQPQHFGDGTRLSIL.

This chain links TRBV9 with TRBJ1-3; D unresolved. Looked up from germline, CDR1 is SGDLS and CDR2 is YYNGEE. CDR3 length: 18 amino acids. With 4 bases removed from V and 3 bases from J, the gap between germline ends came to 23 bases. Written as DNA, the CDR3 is TGTGCCAGCAGCACCGGGCATGGTTTCGATGCGGGTGGAAACACCATATATTTT. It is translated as CASSTGHGFDAGGNTIYF. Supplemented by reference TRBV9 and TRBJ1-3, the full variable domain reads DSGVTQTPKHLITATGQRVTLRCSPRSGDLSVYWYQQSLDQGLQFLIQYYNGEERAKGNILERFSAQQFPDLHSELNLSSLELGDSALYFCASSTGHGFDAGGNTIYFGEGSWLTVV.